This is a list of T cell receptor beta chains from one sample in a study of blood T cell repertoires in COVID-19. Produced via immunoSEQ multiplex PCR; TCRdb's table is partial and in-frame only. This sample has about 240,000 clones; 85% to 90% occur once, and the top ten carry about a tenth. The specimen sequenced was peripheral blood. The receptors originated from a woman aged 50 to 65 with COVID-19, enrolled during active disease. CDR3s include the opening cysteine and the closing phenylalanine or tryptophan.

cdr3_aa	v_call	j_call
CASSPTLTPTTEAFF	TRBV18	TRBJ1-1
CASSPPLQRTEAFF	TRBV4-1	TRBJ1-1
CASSVTGYAFF	TRBV19	TRBJ1-1
CASSRAAYTEAFF	TRBV11-2	TRBJ1-1
CASSPGTGVLTEAFF	TRBV18	TRBJ1-1
CASSQLGGGRAYEQYF	TRBV3-1/TRBV3-2	TRBJ2-7
CASSWGQRNTGELFF	TRBV27	TRBJ2-2
CASSLERGAIGELFF	TRBV5-1	TRBJ2-2
CASSPFVGLSGNTIYF	TRBV19	TRBJ1-3
CASSWGQLSGNTIYF	TRBV6-5	TRBJ1-3
CASGGTGTYTF	TRBV5-1	TRBJ1-2
CAISESGGHTEAFF	TRBV10-3	TRBJ1-1
CASSLRDRAFGITEAFF	TRBV11-2	TRBJ1-1
CSVGWRLLKEGQYF	TRBV29-1	TRBJ2-5
CASQGRFYQETQYF	TRBV24-1	TRBJ2-5
CASSVDTLGGEQFF	TRBV9	TRBJ2-1
CASSSNGDRSSYGYTF	TRBV5-1	TRBJ1-2
CARSKGVYTGELFF	TRBV21-1	TRBJ2-2
CASSEGGRSSGNTIYF	TRBV7-9	TRBJ1-3
CASSPGQGPGNTIYF	TRBV11-3	TRBJ1-3
CASSTGGALDYDEQYF	TRBV19	TRBJ2-7
CASSAGQSYGYTF	TRBV6-6	TRBJ1-2
CASSSISLVSGSSYEQYF	TRBV6-2/TRBV6-3	TRBJ2-7
CASSLGGQGGNYGYTF	TRBV5-6	TRBJ1-2
CASSSGSGSNQPQHF	TRBV19	TRBJ1-5
CASSRGGGNTGELFF	TRBV5-6	TRBJ2-2
CASSTRQGAHGYTF	TRBV9	TRBJ1-2
CASSQASTGGRNTGELFF	TRBV4-3	TRBJ2-2
CASGSGGRETQYF	TRBV9	TRBJ2-5
CASSQAGTGELFF	TRBV3-1/TRBV3-2	TRBJ2-2
CASSFGAGGNTDTQYF	TRBV5-4	TRBJ2-3
CASSLDSVTGNQPQHF	TRBV11-2	TRBJ1-5
CASSFLGGTRNTDTQYF	TRBV7-3	TRBJ2-3
CASSLAGERTQYF	TRBV5-1	TRBJ2-3
CASGTGDGANVLTF	TRBV6-5	TRBJ2-6
CASSPGRGQPQHF	TRBV6-5	TRBJ1-5
CASSLRDRWYGYTF	TRBV5-4	TRBJ1-2
CASSILGRLEQFF	TRBV19	TRBJ2-1
CAIRAGTSGETQYF	TRBV10-3	TRBJ2-5
CASTLSGLAGGLTRADTQYF	TRBV28	TRBJ2-3
CASSYEGRRGNQPQHF	TRBV7-8	TRBJ1-5
CASSPPGPLYTF	TRBV7-8	TRBJ1-2
CATSRDLRVSYGYTF	TRBV15	TRBJ1-2
CASSVLSEDTQYF	TRBV6-4	TRBJ2-3
CASSPSGARGDTQYF	TRBV5-4	TRBJ2-3
CASSPTGTGANVLTF	TRBV13	TRBJ2-6
CARSWGQGGINYGYTF	TRBV5-3	TRBJ1-2
CASSFFVGGATVRTQYF	TRBV28	TRBJ2-3
CASSQDVLLGNQPQHF	TRBV4-3	TRBJ1-5
CASSLDLARSNEQFF	TRBV7-2	TRBJ2-1
CASSRQGSYEQYF	TRBV7-8	TRBJ2-7
CASSLRTGTGQTFF	TRBV14	TRBJ1-1
CASSPLGTGYSPLHF	TRBV18	TRBJ1-6